The clone carrying this T cell receptor (beta chain) was counted between two and nine times. Its specificity is not known. The data belong to a study of early T cells in non-severe SARS-CoV-2 infection. The overall study: Bulk RNA isolated from unsorted whole blood underwent sequencing; chains were not paired. Points from the study as a whole: Anti-spike CD8 responses were favored in VDJdb matching, and private and CD4 specificities were missed.

Germline assignment: CDR1 SGHRS and CDR2 YFSETQ. The CDR3 has 15 residues. V lost 0 bases and J lost 5, with 11 bases in between. Individually, cDNA molecules had unique molecular identifiers attached to them. TCRdb re-called the 5' RACE reads through MiXCR, storing one row per CDR3 protein. The data show about 63,000 distinct CDR3 sequences, roughly 13% seen once. The chain is built from TRBV5-1 and TRBJ1-4; D is undetermined. The receptor comes from an adult who was a healthcare worker with PCR-confirmed SARS-CoV-2 infection or an uninfected control (not recorded which). Material: whole blood. CDR3 bases: TGCGCCAGCAGCTTGGCCCAGCAACGAAATGAAAAACTGTTTTTT. This gives the protein CASSLAQQRNEKLFF.